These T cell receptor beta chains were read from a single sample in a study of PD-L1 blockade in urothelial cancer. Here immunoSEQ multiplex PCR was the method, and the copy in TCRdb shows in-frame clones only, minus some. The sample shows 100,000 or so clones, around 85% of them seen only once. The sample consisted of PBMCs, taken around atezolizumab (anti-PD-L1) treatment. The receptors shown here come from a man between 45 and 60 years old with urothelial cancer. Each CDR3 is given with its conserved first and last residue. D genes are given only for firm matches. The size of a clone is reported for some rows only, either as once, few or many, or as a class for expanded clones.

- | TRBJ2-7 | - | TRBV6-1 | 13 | CASTPTWGGEQYF | TGTGCCAGCACCCCCACGTGGGGCGGAGAGCAGTACTTC
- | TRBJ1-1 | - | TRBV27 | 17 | CASSLWAGRRMNTEAFF | TGTGCCAGCAGTTTGTGGGCCGGTCGACGGATGAACACTGAAGCTTTCTTT
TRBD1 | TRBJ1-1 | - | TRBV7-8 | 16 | CASSSPGQGTNTEAFF | TGTGCCAGCAGCTCTCCGGGACAGGGGACGAACACTGAAGCTTTCTTT
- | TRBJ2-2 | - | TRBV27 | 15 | CASSPRLDLGGELFF | TGTGCCAGCAGTCCCCGACTCGACTTAGGAGGGGAGCTGTTTTTT
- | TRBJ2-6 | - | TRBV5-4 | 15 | CASSIEGSGANVLTF | TGTGCCAGCAGCATTGAGGGTTCTGGGGCCAACGTCCTGACTTTC
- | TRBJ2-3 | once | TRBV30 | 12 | CAWSGQTDTQYF | TGTGCCTGGAGTGGACAGACAGATACGCAGTATTTT
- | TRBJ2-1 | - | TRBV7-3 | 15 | CASSLKAGTYNEQFF | TGTGCCAGCAGCTTAAAGGCGGGAACCTACAATGAGCAGTTCTTC
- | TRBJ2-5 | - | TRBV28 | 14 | CASRAPDGKETQYF | TGTGCCAGCAGAGCCCCCGACGGGAAAGAGACCCAGTACTTC
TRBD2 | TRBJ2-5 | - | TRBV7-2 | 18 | CASSPGLAGGRLGETQYF | TGTGCCAGCAGCCCGGGACTAGCGGGAGGGCGTTTAGGAGAGACCCAGTACTTC
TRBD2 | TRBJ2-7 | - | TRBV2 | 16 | CASSDPGLAEAYEQYF | TGTGCCAGCAGTGACCCTGGACTAGCCGAGGCGTACGAGCAGTACTTC
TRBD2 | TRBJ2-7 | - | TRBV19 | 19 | CASSISGLAGETSSYEQYF | TGTGCCAGTAGTATATCCGGACTAGCGGGAGAGACGAGCTCCTACGAGCAGTACTTC
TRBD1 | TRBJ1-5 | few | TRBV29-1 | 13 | CSVTGGPGQPQHF | TGCAGCGTAACAGGGGGACCTGGTCAGCCCCAGCATTTT